This entry describes one TCR beta chain. The sample belongs to a study of radiotherapy plus CTLA-4 blockade in lung cancer. Study in general: Among all patients, roughly 19% showed objective responses, while about 31% had disease control.

Profiled with immunoSEQ multiplex PCR; TCRdb holds only in-frame clones, not every one. The table shows approximately 35,000 clones, with 75% to 90% occurring only once. Germline V gene data show CDR1 as MGHDK and CDR2 as SYGVNS. This CDR3 has 15 amino acids. Trimming cost V 3 bases and J 0 bases, with 9 bases left between them. The clonotype originates from a human donor with non-small cell lung cancer who had stable disease on radiotherapy plus ipilimumab. This chain links TRBV25-1 with TRBJ2-1; tentative D call: TRBD2 (5 bases). The sample was peripheral blood, taken from a patient treated with radiotherapy plus ipilimumab. In DNA, the CDR3 is TGTGCCAGCAGTGATCGGACTGGCTCCTACAATGAGCAGTTCTTC. It translates to CASSDRTGSYNEQFF.